This entry lists 21 T cell receptor beta chains sequenced from one sample in a study of early stage breast cancer tumors. TCRdb keeps only in-frame clones here, not all; method: immunoSEQ multiplex PCR. Found here are around 28,000 clones, approximately 76% of them singletons; the top ten hold around a third. What was sequenced was blood. The receptor source for this set is a person in their fifties with breast cancer.

This CDR3 reads CAWSDGSNEQFF. The CDR3 DNA reads as TGTGCCTGGAGTGACGGGAGCAATGAGCAGTTCTTC. This sequence joins TRBV30 and TRBJ2-1, with D possibly matching TRBD2 (6 bases). The CDR3 is made up of 12 amino acids. Trimming cost V 1 base and J 6 bases, with 7 bases left between them. Germline values: CDR1 GTSNPN, CDR2 SVGIG (reference sequence).

The genes are TRBV7-9 and TRBJ2-2, with 11 bases fitting TRBD1. Unmatched junction bases numbered 5, after V lost 5 bases and J lost 9 bases. This CDR3 has 14 residues. Germline V gene sequence: CDR1 SEHNR, CDR2 FQNEAQ (reference sequence). DNA of the CDR3: TGTGCCAGCAGCCGGGGACAGGGGGGACGGGAGCTGTTTTTT. Amino acids: CASSRGQGGRELFF.

The chain couples TRBV29-1 to TRBJ2-7; a possible D gene is TRBD2 (5 bases). CDR3 length: 13 residues. With 4 bases removed from V and 6 bases from J, the gap between germline ends came to 16 bases. The germline V gene has CDR1 SQVTM and CDR2 ANQGSEA. In nucleotides, the CDR3 is TGCAGCGTTGGAGTCCTCGGGATAGGCGAGCAGTACTTC. As protein: CSVGVLGIGEQYF.

V is TRBV19 and J is TRBJ1-1; D unresolved. Germline V gives CDR1 LNHDA, CDR2 SQIVND (reference sequence). Deletions cut 3 bases from V and 5 bases from J, with 13 bases between. The CDR3 runs to 14 residues. The DNA for the CDR3 is TGTGCCAGTAGTATCGAGGGAGCCGTTACTGAAGCTTTCTTT. Amino acid sequence: CASSIEGAVTEAFF.

The chain carries TRBV11-2 and TRBJ1-1; D is undetermined. From germline, CDR1 is SGHAT and CDR2 FQNNGV. The V and J ends lost 1 base and 0 bases respectively, with 9 bases between them. CDR3 length equals 15 residues. CDR3 coding DNA: TGTGCCAGCAGCTTAGGAAGAGGGTTGAACACTGAAGCTTTCTTT. Its protein is CASSLGRGLNTEAFF.

This chain uses TRBV23-1 with TRBJ2-3; no clear D gene. TRBV23-1 is an ORF; its function is uncertain. The CDR3 length is 13 residues. Between the trimmed V and J ends, which lost 9 bases and 2 bases, there was a span of 12 bases. The CDR3, as DNA: TGCGCCAGTAGAGACACCGTCACAGATACGCAGTATTTT. It encodes CASRDTVTDTQYF.

This rearrangement joins TRBV29-1 to TRBJ2-1; 8 nucleotides line up with TRBD2. Germline CDR1 is SQVTM and CDR2 is ANQGSEA. Unmatched junction bases numbered 8, after V lost 4 bases and J lost 9 bases. This CDR3 contains 13 residues. This CDR3 is CSVGWLAGGEQFF. The CDR3 DNA sequence: TGCAGCGTTGGTTGGCTAGCGGGCGGTGAGCAGTTCTTC.

The chain uses TRBV10-3 and TRBJ2-3, with TRBD2 as a possible D gene (5 bases). V was clipped by 6 bases and J by 2 bases, with 27 bases between them. The length of the CDR3 is 19 residues. Germline V lookup: CDR1 ENHRY, CDR2 SYGVKD. The CDR3 nucleotides are TGTGCCATCAGCGCGAGGGTTGGAAACAGTTTTTCTTACACAGATACGCAGTATTTT. It is translated as CAISARVGNSFSYTDTQYF.

The chain links TRBV9 to TRBJ2-3, with 8 bases matching TRBD2. The CDR3 has 15 residues. Trimming took 4 bases from V and 4 from J; bases not matched to a gene: 8. Germline CDR1 and CDR2: SGDLS and YYNGEE. The chain's CDR3 is CASSRSQREPDTQYF. CDR3 in DNA: TGTGCCAGCAGCCGGTCCCAGCGGGAGCCAGATACGCAGTATTTT.

The V call is TRBV6-1, the J call TRBJ1-3; D perhaps matches TRBD1 (5 bases). Germline CDR1 MNHNS, CDR2 SASEGT. V was trimmed by 0 bases and J by 1 base, leaving 16 bases between them. This CDR3 region has 18 residues. The CDR3 sequence is CASSEAQGFMFSGNTIYF. In DNA, the CDR3 is TGTGCCAGCAGTGAAGCGCAGGGCTTCATGTTTTCTGGAAACACCATATATTTT.

This chain joins TRBV6-1 and TRBJ1-1; TRBD1 matches 8 bases. The CDR3 spans 13 residues. With 7 bases clipped from V and 4 bases from J, the junction kept 5 bases outside the gene matches. Germline lookup yields CDR1 MNHNS and CDR2 SASEGT. The CDR3 region is CASKVRGPTEAFF. The CDR3 nucleotides read TGTGCCAGCAAGGTCAGGGGGCCCACTGAAGCTTTCTTT.

In its sample, this clone was seen a few times. DNA of the CDR3: TGTGCCAGTAGTATGGGGGTTCTTAGCAATCAGCCCCAGCATTTT. Residues: CASSMGVLSNQPQHF. V gene TRBV19 combines with J gene TRBJ1-5; possible D gene TRBD1, 5 bases. In germline, CDR1 is LNHDA, CDR2 SQIVND (reference sequence). This CDR3 has 15 residues. V dropped 3 bases and J dropped 0 bases, with 9 bases sitting between them.

Only a few counts were recorded for this clone. The chain employs TRBV2 and TRBJ2-1; 9 nucleotides agree with TRBD1. The CDR3 sequence is 12 residues long. The V and J ends lost 8 bases and 7 bases, in that order; junction bases with no gene match: 3. Germline V gene data show CDR1 as SNHLY and CDR2 as FYNNEI. The chain's CDR3 is CASGTGRNEQFF. For the CDR3, the DNA is TGTGCCAGCGGGACAGGGAGGAATGAGCAGTTCTTC.

The V call is TRBV30, the J call TRBJ2-5, with D uncertain. Germline values: CDR1 GTSNPN, CDR2 SVGIG (reference sequence). This CDR3 has 13 amino acids. V shed 0 bases and J shed 3 bases, with 8 bases lying between them. The CDR3 region has the DNA TGTGCCTGGAGTGTATTGTCAGAAGAGACCCAGTACTTC. Translating gives CAWSVLSEETQYF.

This chain links TRBV5-1 with TRBJ1-1; D is ambiguous. The CDR3 contains 13 residues. Trimming took 6 bases from V and 1 from J, leaving 10 bases between them. The germline gives CDR1 SGHRS, CDR2 YFSETQ. CDR3 DNA sequence: TGCGCCAGCAAAGATTGGGAGAACACTGAAGCTTTCTTT. This codes for CASKDWENTEAFF.

J is TRBJ2-5 and V is TRBV25-1; no clear D gene. This CDR3 region has 12 residues. Trimming shortened V by 8 bases and J by 5 bases, and 12 bases separated the two germline ends. Germline values: CDR1 MGHDK, CDR2 SYGVNS. This CDR3 is CASGYGDETQYF. The DNA of the CDR3 is TGTGCCAGCGGCTACGGCGACGAGACCCAGTACTTC. The entire variable domain, with the rest obtained from reference TRBV25-1 and TRBJ2-5, is as follows: EADIYQTPRYLVIGTGKKITLECSQTMGHDKMYWYQQDPGMELHLIHYSYGVNSTEKGDLSSESTVSRIRTEHFPLTLESARPSHTSQYLCASGYGDETQYFGPGTRLLVL.

CDR3 in amino acids: CASSLYKSNTEAFF. CDR3 DNA: TGCGCCAGCAGCTTGTACAAGTCGAACACTGAAGCTTTCTTT. The chain recombines TRBV5-1 with TRBJ1-1, with D hard to call. CDR3 length: 14 residues. Trimming removed 1 base at V and 1 base at J, with 8 bases between. Looked up from germline, CDR1 is SGHRS and CDR2 is YFSETQ.

This chain uses TRBV7-9 with TRBJ2-5; 10 positions agree with TRBD1. This CDR3 contains 15 residues. Per germline, CDR1 SEHNR and CDR2 FQNEAQ (reference sequence). V lost 5 bases, J lost 5 bases, and 8 bases stayed unmatched. CDR3 sequence reads: CASSKDRGKIETQYF. The CDR3 nucleotides are TGTGCCAGCAGCAAGGACAGGGGGAAGATTGAGACCCAGTACTTC. Using reference TRBV7-9 and TRBJ2-5 for the parts outside the CDR3, the full variable domain is DTGVSQNPRHKITKRGQNVTFRCDPISEHNRLYWYRQTLGQGPEFLTYFQNEAQLEKSRLLSDRFSAERPKGSFSTLEIQRTEQGDSAMYLCASSKDRGKIETQYFGPGTRLLVL.

The chain employs TRBV11-2 and TRBJ2-7; perhaps D is TRBD1 or TRBD2 (5 bases each). Trimming stripped 2 bases from V and 3 bases from J, with 11 bases between. CDR3 length: 14 amino acids. Germline-derived CDR1 and CDR2 are SGHAT and FQNNGV. Written as DNA, the CDR3 is TGTGCCAGCAGCTTAATTAGAGGGGTCTACGAGCAGTACTTC. Translated, it gives CASSLIRGVYEQYF.

The V call is TRBV11-2, the J call TRBJ2-7; no firm D call. From germline, CDR1 is SGHAT and CDR2 FQNNGV. V shed 0 bases and J shed 4 bases, with 1 base lying between them. The CDR3 is 11 amino acids. As DNA, the CDR3 is TGTGCCAGCAGCTTAGATTACGAGCAGTACTTC. Its translation: CASSLDYEQYF.

This clone was detected only once. CDR3 DNA: TGTGCCAGCAGCCACGGACAGGGCAATGAGCAGTTCTTC. Protein: CASSHGQGNEQFF. The chain has TRBV14 and TRBJ2-1, with 8 positions matching TRBD1. The CDR3 contains 13 residues. In germline, CDR1 is SGHDN, CDR2 FVKESK. The J segment lost 6 bases and the V segment lost 3 bases, leaving 1 base of the junction unmatched.